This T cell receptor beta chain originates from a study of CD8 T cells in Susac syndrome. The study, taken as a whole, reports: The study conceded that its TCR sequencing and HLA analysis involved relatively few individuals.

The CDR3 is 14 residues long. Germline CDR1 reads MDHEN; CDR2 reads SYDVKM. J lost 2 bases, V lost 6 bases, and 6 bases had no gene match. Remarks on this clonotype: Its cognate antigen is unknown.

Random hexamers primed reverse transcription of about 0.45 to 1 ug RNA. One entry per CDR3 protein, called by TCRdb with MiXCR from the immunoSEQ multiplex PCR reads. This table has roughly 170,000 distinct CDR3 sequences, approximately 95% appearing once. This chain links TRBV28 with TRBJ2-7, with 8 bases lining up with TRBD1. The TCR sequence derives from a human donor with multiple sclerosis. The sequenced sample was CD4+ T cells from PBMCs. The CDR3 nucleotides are TGTGCCAGCAGCCCGACAGGGGTAACCTACGAGCAGTACTTC. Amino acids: CASSPTGVTYEQYF.